A selection of T cell receptor beta chains follows, all from one sample in a study of T cells after yellow fever vaccination. TCRdb used MiXCR to reprocess the 5' RACE reads, holding one entry per CDR3 protein. The data contain about 230,000 distinct CDR3 sequences, roughly 6.8% of them seen just once; the ten biggest clones take up more than 0.85%. Sequences were derived from CD4+ T cells sorted from PBMCs, sampled on the day of the yellow fever booster vaccination. The receptors shown here come from a man aged 25 to 45 who received the YFV17D yellow fever vaccine. Each CDR3 is given with its conserved first and last residue. A D gene is named only where the DNA matches it firmly. Where a row states a size, it is once, few, many or the class of an expanded clone; other rows omit it.

abundance	v_gene	d_gene	j_gene	CDR3aa	CDR3nt
-	TRBV7-2	-	TRBJ1-6	CAISAQGSSPLHF	TGTGCCATCTCGGCGCAAGGCAGTTCACCCCTCCACTTT
many	TRBV5-6	-	TRBJ1-4	CASSLPRIATNEKLFF	TGTGCCAGCAGCTTGCCCCGGATTGCAACTAATGAAAAACTGTTTTTT
-	TRBV5-1	-	TRBJ2-5	CASSFGLKETQYF	TGCGCCAGCAGCTTTGGACTTAAAGAGACCCAGTACTTC
few	TRBV6-5	-	TRBJ1-1	CASSYSNTGRTEAFF	TGTGCCAGCAGTTACTCGAATACAGGGAGAACTGAAGCTTTCTTT
many	TRBV4-3	-	TRBJ2-7	CASSQEVWVLYEQYF	TGCGCCAGCAGCCAAGAGGTCTGGGTCTTGTACGAGCAGTACTTC
many	TRBV11-2	-	TRBJ1-3	CASSLDRPLRRSGNTIYF	TGTGCCAGCAGCTTAGATAGGCCCCTCCGCCGCTCTGGAAACACCATATATTTT
few	TRBV20-1	-	TRBJ2-7	CSASTGILTYEQYF	TGCAGTGCTAGTACAGGGATACTGACCTACGAGCAGTACTTC
-	TRBV6-5	-	TRBJ2-5	CASSYSPYQETQYF	TGTGCCAGCAGTTACTCCCCCTACCAAGAGACCCAGTACTTC
-	TRBV12-3/TRBV12-4	-	TRBJ1-1	CASFGDTEAFF	TGTGCCAGCTTCGGAGACACTGAAGCTTTCTTT
few	TRBV15	TRBD2	TRBJ2-1	CATSRVAGGRDEQFF	TGTGCCACCAGCAGAGTAGCGGGGGGTCGCGATGAGCAGTTCTTC
-	TRBV14	-	TRBJ2-1	CASSQWRSEQFF	TGTGCCAGCAGCCAATGGAGGAGTGAGCAGTTCTTC
-	TRBV27	-	TRBJ1-5	CASSPIGGQPQHF	TGTGCCAGCAGTCCTATAGGAGGTCAGCCCCAGCATTTT
few	TRBV7-9	-	TRBJ2-5	CASSPSLGETQYF	TGTGCCAGCAGCCCCTCCCTGGGGGAGACCCAGTACTTC
many	TRBV29-1	-	TRBJ2-1	CSVEVSGYYNEQFF	TGCAGCGTTGAAGTTTCGGGATACTACAATGAGCAGTTCTTC
-	TRBV20-1	TRBD2	TRBJ2-2	CSASASGRVNTGELFF	TGCAGTGCTAGTGCTAGCGGGAGAGTTAACACCGGGGAGCTGTTTTTT
many	TRBV5-1	-	TRBJ2-3	CASSLEGSDTQYF	TGCGCCAGCAGCTTGGAGGGGTCAGATACGCAGTATTTT
-	TRBV11-2	TRBD1	TRBJ2-2	CASSKVQGRTGELFF	TGTGCCAGCAGCAAAGTACAGGGGCGGACCGGGGAGCTGTTTTTT
many	TRBV7-9	-	TRBJ1-1	CASSQVRGTEAFF	TGTGCCAGCAGCCAAGTCAGGGGCACTGAAGCTTTCTTT
few	TRBV29-1	TRBD2	TRBJ2-7	CSVSGSSYEQYF	TGCAGCGTGAGCGGGAGCTCCTACGAGCAGTACTTC
-	TRBV6-2/TRBV6-3	-	TRBJ2-1	CASSQRSDGRGEQFF	TGTGCCAGCAGCCAACGGTCTGACGGGAGAGGTGAGCAGTTCTTC
few	TRBV12-3/TRBV12-4	TRBD1	TRBJ1-5	CASSLGAGGGNQPQHF	TGTGCCAGCAGTTTGGGGGCAGGGGGCGGGAATCAGCCCCAGCATTTT
many	TRBV5-1	TRBD1	TRBJ2-5	CASSLRQGLGETQYF	TGCGCCAGCAGCTTACGACAGGGGTTAGGGGAGACCCAGTACTTC
few	TRBV5-1	-	TRBJ1-2	CASRGTNYGYTF	TGCGCCAGCAGGGGGACTAACTATGGCTACACCTTC
-	TRBV7-3	TRBD1	TRBJ2-3	CASSSYRGGADTQYF	TGTGCCAGCAGCTCCTACAGGGGTGGCGCAGATACGCAGTATTTT
many	TRBV12-3/TRBV12-4	TRBD2	TRBJ2-7	CASSLFGLAGDEQYF	TGTGCCAGCAGTTTGTTTGGCCTAGCGGGAGATGAGCAGTACTTC
-	TRBV12-3/TRBV12-4	TRBD2	TRBJ2-3	CASSFAAGITDTQYF	TGTGCCAGCAGTTTTGCAGCGGGGATCACAGATACGCAGTATTTT
-	TRBV21-1	-	TRBJ2-4	CASSKHSIAKNIQYF	TGTGCCAGCAGCAAACACAGTATAGCCAAAAACATTCAGTACTTC
many	TRBV5-1	-	TRBJ2-7	CASSSDTSYEQYF	TGCGCCAGCAGCTCCGACACGTCCTACGAGCAGTACTTC
many	TRBV20-1	TRBD2	TRBJ2-1	CSAGLAGAYNEQFF	TGCAGTGCTGGACTAGCGGGAGCGTACAATGAGCAGTTCTTC
few	TRBV7-9	-	TRBJ2-7	CASSLGGASNEQYF	TGTGCCAGCAGCTTAGGTGGGGCCTCAAACGAGCAGTACTTC
-	TRBV5-1	TRBD2	TRBJ2-1	CASSLGSSGSSYNEQFF	TGCGCCAGCAGCTTGGGTTCTAGCGGGAGCTCCTACAATGAGCAGTTCTTC
many	TRBV20-1	-	TRBJ1-1	CSASGTYTEAFF	TGCAGTGCTAGTGGGACGTACACTGAAGCTTTCTTT
-	TRBV12-2	-	TRBJ1-2	CASRLAAKDRGTNYGYTF	TGTGCAAGTCGCTTAGCGGCCAAGGACAGGGGAACTAACTATGGCTACACCTTC
-	TRBV7-2	-	TRBJ2-5	CASSFRAGVETQYF	TGTGCCAGCAGCTTCCGGGCAGGGGTAGAGACCCAGTACTTC
-	TRBV9	-	TRBJ2-5	CASSVGGRDFQETQYF	TGTGCCAGCAGCGTAGGAGGAAGGGACTTTCAAGAGACCCAGTACTTC
few	TRBV7-3	-	TRBJ1-2	CASSTAGGAYGYTF	TGTGCCAGCAGCACCGCTGGAGGGGCCTATGGCTACACCTTC
-	TRBV20-1	TRBD2	TRBJ2-3	CSALLAGGPDTDTQYF	TGCAGTGCTCTTCTAGCGGGAGGGCCTGACACAGATACGCAGTATTTT
few	TRBV7-2	-	TRBJ2-5	CASSLGVAETQYF	TGTGCCAGCAGCTTAGGGGTGGCAGAGACCCAGTACTTC
few	TRBV28	-	TRBJ2-1	CASSPELVLFF	TGTGCCAGCAGCCCCGAACTAGTTCTGTTCTTC
many	TRBV20-1	-	TRBJ2-7	CSAPPRGPGEQYF	TGCAGTGCCCCCCCCCGGGGGCCTGGGGAGCAGTACTTC
few	TRBV9	-	TRBJ2-1	CASSFQGGAYNEQFF	TGTGCCAGCAGCTTCCAGGGGGGGGCCTACAATGAGCAGTTCTTC
few	TRBV4-3	TRBD2	TRBJ2-1	CASSRPGRVSYNEQFF	TGCGCCAGCAGCCGACCCGGGAGGGTGTCCTACAATGAGCAGTTCTTC
few	TRBV5-6	-	TRBJ2-1	CASGRTYNEQFF	TGTGCCAGCGGGAGGACCTACAATGAGCAGTTCTTC
many	TRBV7-2	TRBD1	TRBJ2-1	CASSSGQDNEQFF	TGTGCCAGCAGCTCGGGACAGGACAATGAGCAGTTCTTC
-	TRBV5-4	TRBD1	TRBJ1-1	CASSDTTLDRGLVEAFF	TGTGCCAGCAGCGACACCACTTTGGACAGGGGGCTGGTAGAAGCTTTCTTT
-	TRBV20-1	-	TRBJ2-7	CSARAASAAPYEQYF	TGCAGTGCTAGAGCGGCCTCAGCGGCCCCCTACGAGCAGTACTTC
many	TRBV7-2	TRBD2	TRBJ2-5	CASSSIWREAQYF	TGTGCCAGCAGCTCGATCTGGCGGGAGGCCCAGTACTTC
many	TRBV9	-	TRBJ2-4	CASSVTGQKGNIQYF	TGTGCCAGCAGCGTAACCGGTCAGAAGGGAAACATTCAGTACTTC
-	TRBV20-1	-	TRBJ1-5	CSARVGSDSNQPQHF	TGCAGTGCTAGAGTCGGGTCGGATAGCAATCAGCCCCAGCATTTT
few	TRBV20-1	-	TRBJ2-3	CSARGPGRATDTQYF	TGCAGTGCTAGAGGGCCGGGACGTGCCACAGATACGCAGTATTTT
few	TRBV12-3/TRBV12-4	TRBD2	TRBJ2-1	CASSFVLAGNNEQFF	TGTGCCAGCAGTTTTGTACTAGCGGGAAACAATGAGCAGTTCTTC
-	TRBV20-1	TRBD2	TRBJ2-1	CSASTPASGLYNEQFF	TGCAGTGCTAGTACCCCCGCTAGCGGGCTTTACAATGAGCAGTTCTTC